This T cell receptor (beta chain) was recovered during a study of breast tumors, draining lymph nodes, adjacent tissues. The lymph nodes were axillary draining lymph nodes from breast cancer patients. As for this clonotype: No antigen is known for it.

Findings and limits, study-wide: Tumor repertoires ranked between lymph nodes and nontumor tissue in diversity, with V and J gene preferences. Data fit most tumor T cells coming from lymph node, expanding in tumor.

CDR1 is SNHLY and CDR2 is FYNNEI in the germline V gene. The CDR3 is made up of 14 amino acids. The J segment lost 4 bases and the V segment lost 6 bases, leaving 2 bases of the junction unmatched. One entry per CDR3 protein, called by TCRdb with MiXCR from the multiplex PCR reads. The table has 150,000 or so distinct CDR3 sequences, about 30% seen once. This TCR derives from a female donor with breast cancer. Some clones in this sample may be carry-over from other donors' samples. Sequenced material: axillary lymph node tissue. The chain has TRBV2 and TRBJ2-2, with 10 bases fitting TRBD1. CDR3 sequence (DNA): TGTGCCAGCAGCAGGACAGGGGGCACCGGGGAGCTGTTTTTT. It encodes CASSRTGGTGELFF.